Presented here are 19 T cell receptor beta chains from one specimen sequenced in a study of T cells in women clearing cervical HPV infection. Sequencing used immunoSEQ multiplex PCR; TCRdb keeps in-frame clones, though not all of them. The ten most abundant clones cover roughly 6.8% of a sample with under 45,000 clones. The sample was blood buffy coat. The origin of the receptors is a woman between 18 and 70 years old with a cervical HPV16 infection that either progressed to CIN3+ or cleared (not recorded which).

In the case of this clone: The read ends 3 residues early relative to the CDR3; the germline J gene fills the gap. This chain connects TRBV5-1 to TRBJ1-1, with unresolved D. Germline V gene data show CDR1 as SGHRS and CDR2 as YFSETQ. The CDR3 consists of 14 residues. Trimming stripped 0 bases from V and 7 bases from J, with 13 bases between. The covered CDR3 bases are TGCGCCAGCAGCTTGGTGGCAGATGTTGGTGAA. Amino acids: CASSLVADVGE. The full CDR3 reads CASSLVADVGEAFF.

As for this clone: With the read ending 3 residues before the CDR3 end, the germline J gene is used to fill in that end. The rearrangement uses TRBV10-3 and TRBJ1-1; tentative D call: TRBD1 (6 bases). Germline assignment: CDR1 ENHRY and CDR2 SYGVKD. The CDR3 totals 16 residues. Trimming took off 4 bases at V and 3 bases at J, with 18 bases between the two ends. CDR3 amino acids: CAISGSQGQKHTEAFF. CDR3 DNA (partial): TGTGCCATCAGTGGGTCACAGGGCCAAAAGCACACTGAA.

CDR3 region: CSARVRGGSYNEQFF. The covered CDR3 bases are TGCAGTGCTAGAGTCCGGGGGGGATCCTACAATGAG. This chain links TRBV20-1 with TRBJ2-1; TRBD2 matches at 8 bases. The read gets to within 3 residues of the CDR3 end, and the germline J gene fills in the rest. Germline CDR1 reads DFQATT; CDR2 reads SNEGSKA (reference sequence). V lost 1 base and J lost 1; bases outside the gene matches: 3. This CDR3 spans 15 amino acids.

Comment on this clone: The sequenced fragment ends 3 residues before the CDR3 boundary, so the rest is inferred from the germline J gene. The rearrangement uses TRBV20-1 and TRBJ2-1; 7 positions agree with TRBD1. Germline V lookup: CDR1 DFQATT, CDR2 SNEGSKA (reference sequence). Trimming at V came to 4 bases and at J to 6 bases, leaving 9 bases not matched to a gene. This CDR3 spans 14 amino acids. CDR3 protein: CSAKEGARGNEQFF. The DNA read from the CDR3 is TGCAGTGCTAAAGAGGGGGCGCGTGGCAATGAG.

The CDR3 loop reads CASSAEGTALNSPLHF. The part of the CDR3 DNA that was read is TGTGCCAGCAGTGCTGAAGGGACTGCCCTTAATTCACCC. V is TRBV6-4 and J is TRBJ1-6, with D possibly being TRBD1 (5 bases). Sequencing ends 3 residues short of the CDR3 end; the germline J gene provides the rest. Trimming took 4 bases from V and 6 from J, leaving 16 bases between them. The CDR3 length is 16 residues. Germline V gene lookup returns CDR1 MRHNA and CDR2 SNTAGT.

Turning to this clone: The read stops 3 residues short of the end of the CDR3; the missing end is completed from the germline J gene. The rearrangement uses TRBV4-2 and TRBJ2-7; 7 bases are shared with TRBD2. The CDR3 contains 15 residues. Unmatched junction bases numbered 9, after V lost 4 bases and J lost 3 bases. Looked up from germline, CDR1 is LGHNA and CDR2 is YNFKEQ. CDR3 DNA, as far as it was read: TGTGCCAGCAGCCCTATCTCTGGGGGGGTCTACGAG. Amino acid sequence: CASSPISGGVYE. The CDR3 as a whole reads CASSPISGGVYEQYF.

To note about this clone: The read ends 3 residues early relative to the CDR3; the germline J gene fills the gap. The V gene is TRBV6-4, the J gene TRBJ2-1, with D possibly TRBD2 on 7 matching bases. The germline CDR1 and CDR2 sequences are MRHNA and SNTAGT. Trimming removed 2 bases at V and 7 bases at J, with 12 bases between. The CDR3 contains 14 residues. The DNA read from the CDR3 is TGTGCCAGCAGTGACGCGGGGGCGGGTAATGAG. Protein product: CASSDAGAGNE. The full CDR3 protein reads CASSDAGAGNEQFF.

As for this clone: The read comes to an end 3 residues before the CDR3 does, leaving the germline J gene to fill in the end. V usage is TRBV19 and J usage is TRBJ2-2; D gene uncertain. The V end was cut by 3 bases, the J end by 8 bases, with 19 bases between. This CDR3 is 16 amino acids long. Germline CDR1 is LNHDA and CDR2 is SQIVND (reference sequence). CDR3 loop: CASSIGVQSRLGELFF. The covered CDR3 bases are TGTGCCAGTAGTATCGGCGTACAGTCTCGCTTAGGGGAG. The variable domain in full, completed from reference TRBV19 and TRBJ2-2, reads DGGITQSPKYLFRKEGQNVTLSCEQNLNHDAMYWYRQDPGQGLRLIYYSQIVNDFQKGDIAEGYSVSREKKESFPLTVTSAQKNPTAFYLCASSIGVQSRLGELFFGEGSRLTVL.

Points on this clone: The read terminates 3 residues ahead of where the CDR3 ends, so the germline J gene completes it. This chain connects TRBV7-9 to TRBJ2-7, with D perhaps TRBD1 (6 bases). V was trimmed by 2 bases and J by 2 bases, leaving 10 bases between them. Germline V gives CDR1 SEHNR, CDR2 FQNEAQ (reference sequence). CDR3 length: 14 residues. Incomplete CDR3 DNA: TGTGCCAGCAGCTTACCAGGGGAGCCCTACGAG. Protein product: CASSLPGEPYE. The whole CDR3 region reads CASSLPGEPYEQYF.

In regard to this clone: The sequenced fragment ends 3 residues before the CDR3 boundary, so the rest is inferred from the germline J gene. The chain carries TRBV19 and TRBJ1-2; 7 bases align to TRBD1. The CDR3 runs 15 residues. Germline CDR1 and CDR2: LNHDA and SQIVND (reference sequence). The part of the CDR3 DNA that was read is TGTGCCAGTAGTATGATCGACACAGGGGCAGATACC. Its protein product is CASSMIDTGADT. The whole CDR3 protein reads CASSMIDTGADTYTF.

As concerns this clone: The CDR3 goes on 3 residues after the read ends, and that part is filled in from the germline J gene. This sequence joins TRBV28 and TRBJ2-1; 9 bases are a match to TRBD1. The CDR3 consists of 13 residues. Germline CDR1 MDHEN, CDR2 SYDVKM. Unmatched junction bases numbered 3, after V lost 6 bases and J lost 6 bases. Incomplete CDR3 DNA: TGTGCCAGCAGGGGGACAGGGAGCAATGAG. Residues: CASRGTGSNE. The CDR3, in full, reads CASRGTGSNEQFF.

The CDR3 sequence: CASSGQGAPYGYTF. The DNA read from the CDR3 is TGTGCCAGCAGTGGACAGGGGGCTCCGTATGGC. The V and J genes are TRBV2 and TRBJ1-2, with 10 bases aligning to TRBD1. The read gets to within 3 residues of the CDR3 end, and the germline J gene fills in the rest. J lost 5 bases, V lost 4 bases, and 4 bases had no gene match. The CDR3 covers 14 residues. Germline lookup yields CDR1 SNHLY and CDR2 FYNNEI.

On this clone itself: The CDR3 end is not reached by the read, which stops 3 residues before it; the germline J gene fills it in. The chain combines TRBV2 with TRBJ1-2, with D possibly being TRBD1 (6 bases). The CDR3 loop spans 14 amino acids. Germline lookup yields CDR1 SNHLY and CDR2 FYNNEI. The sequenced CDR3 bases are TGTGCCAGCAGTGAAGGGGGGGGCTCTAGCGAC. This translates into CASSEGGGSSD. The full CDR3 sequence reads CASSEGGGSSDYTF.

Points on this clone: The CDR3 goes on 3 residues after the read ends, and that part is filled in from the germline J gene. The V and J genes are TRBV2 and TRBJ2-7; a possible D gene is TRBD2 (6 bases). The germline V gene encodes CDR1 SNHLY and CDR2 FYNNEI. V dropped 1 base and J dropped 0 bases, with 13 bases sitting between them. The CDR3 has 16 residues. The CDR3 here is CASSEGAGLLSYEQYF. CDR3 bases read: TGTGCCAGCAGTGAAGGTGCAGGACTACTCTCCTACGAG.

Comments on this clone: The sequenced fragment ends 3 residues before the CDR3 boundary, so the rest is inferred from the germline J gene. The chain carries TRBV19 and TRBJ1-5, with D perhaps matching TRBD1 (6 bases). Trimming left V 7 bases short and J 3 bases short, with 13 bases between. CDR1 is LNHDA, CDR2 SQIVND, per germline (reference sequence). The CDR3 loop spans 14 amino acids. CDR3 DNA (partial): TGTGCCAGTAACAGGGCAGGTAACAATCAGCCC. Amino acid sequence: CASNRAGNNQP. From start to end, the CDR3 is CASNRAGNNQPQHF. Based on the CDR3 plus reference TRBV19 and TRBJ1-5, the full variable domain is DGGITQSPKYLFRKEGQNVTLSCEQNLNHDAMYWYRQDPGQGLRLIYYSQIVNDFQKGDIAEGYSVSREKKESFPLTVTSAQKNPTAFYLCASNRAGNNQPQHFGDGTRLSIL.

Regarding this clone: The CDR3 end is not reached by the read, which stops 3 residues before it; the germline J gene fills it in. The chain couples TRBV18 to TRBJ1-2; 10 bases match TRBD1. CDR3 length: 13 amino acids. CDR1 is KGHSH, CDR2 LQKENI, per germline. The sequenced CDR3 bases are TGTGCCAGCTCACCGGGACAGGGGTACGAC. Translation gives CASSPGQGYD. The full CDR3 protein reads CASSPGQGYDYTF.

As concerns this clone: From the germline J gene comes the end of the CDR3, since the read stops 3 residues before it. The chain joins TRBV6-1 to TRBJ2-7; 7 bases map to TRBD1. CDR1 is MNHNS, CDR2 SASEGT, per germline. V lost 4 bases and J lost 2; bases outside the gene matches: 5. The CDR3 sequence is 14 residues long. The CDR3 spells CASSAETGTYEQYF. The sequenced part of the CDR3 DNA is TGTGCCAGCAGTGCTGAGACAGGGACCTACGAG.

This CDR3 reads CASSFRLAGGGDTQYF. The sequenced part of the CDR3 DNA is TGTGCCAGCAGCTTTCGGCTAGCGGGAGGTGGGGATACG. The chain employs TRBV13 and TRBJ2-3, with 11 nucleotides matching TRBD2. From the germline J gene comes the end of the CDR3, since the read stops 3 residues before it. The CDR3 is 16 residues long. CDR1 PRHDT and CDR2 FYEKMQ come from the germline V gene (reference sequence). The V segment lost 3 bases and the J segment 6 bases; nucleotides outside the gene matches: 8.

The CDR3 bases that were read are TGCAGTGCTAGAGGAGGGGGGACAGGGGGCCCCACTAACACTGAA. Translation: CSARGGGTGGPTNTE. The CDR3 reads in full as CSARGGGTGGPTNTEAFF. J is TRBJ1-1 and V is TRBV20-1; 12 bases line up with TRBD1. The read terminates 3 residues before the CDR3 end, so the remaining end is supplied by the germline J gene. CDR1 is DFQATT, CDR2 SNEGSKA, per germline (reference sequence). CDR3 length: 18 amino acids. J gave up 2 bases and V 1 base, and 11 bases lay outside the gene matches.